The 7 T cell receptor beta chains below all came from one sample that was sequenced in a study of regulatory T cells in long-lasting Graves disease. Described time point: persistent/refractory GD, antithyroid drugs over 5 years with positive TRAb. Scientists built the TCR library using RNA that was extracted from PBMCs. The authors built TCR beta libraries using iRepertoire HTBI primers and Arm-PCR of CDR3 regions. TCRdb reprocessed the multiplex PCR reads with MiXCR, giving one entry per CDR3 protein. The sample records 450,000 or so distinct CDR3 sequences, about 20% being singletons. The specimen comprised peripheral blood mononuclear cells (PBMCs), sampled when the disease was refractory, from a patient treated with antithyroid drugs. The receptor set was obtained from a female donor with Graves disease.

The rearrangement uses TRBV19 and TRBJ1-1; maybe TRBD1 (5 bases). This CDR3 is built from 15 residues. Germline CDR1 LNHDA, CDR2 SQIVND (reference sequence). Trimming took 3 bases from V and 3 from J, leaving 14 bases between them. The CDR3 nucleotides read TGTGCCAGTAGTATGCCCCTGGGACGGGACACTGAAGCTTTCTTT. This encodes CASSMPLGRDTEAFF.

This clonotype was picked up a small number of times. At one end, the junction sequence differs from germline, possibly due to a read error. In nucleotides, the CDR3 is TGCGCCAGCAGCCAAGCTGCCGCAGGGCCCAAGCTCTTC. Encoded protein: CASSQAAAGPKLF. The chain is built from TRBV4-1 and TRBJ1-2; a weak D match, TRBD1 (5 bases). CDR1 and CDR2 from the germline V gene are MGHRA and YSYEKL. This CDR3 has 13 amino acids.

This chain joins TRBV6-9 and TRBJ2-1, with D perhaps assigned TRBD1 or TRBD2 (7 bases each). The CDR3 extends over 19 amino acids. The V gene lost 3 bases and the J gene lost 0 bases, with 21 bases spanning the gap. Germline loops: CDR1 MNHGY, CDR2 SVAAGI. The CDR3 region is CASSYIQGVRGGSYNEQFF. The CDR3 DNA sequence: TGTGCCAGCAGTTACATCCAGGGGGTAAGGGGGGGCTCCTACAATGAGCAGTTCTTC.

This clonotype has only a few counts. The chain carries TRBV6-1 and TRBJ1-2, with TRBD1 as a possible D gene (6 bases). The germline CDR1 and CDR2 sequences are MNHNS and SASEGT. Trimming removed 3 bases at V and 4 bases at J, with 9 bases between. The CDR3 consists of 13 residues. The DNA of the CDR3 is TGTGCCAGCAGTGATACAGGGATCTATGGCTACACCTTC. Residues: CASSDTGIYGYTF.

The chain uses TRBV20-1 and TRBJ2-3, with D maybe TRBD2 (5 bases). Trimming removed 3 bases from V and 0 bases from J, with 10 bases in between. Germline lookup yields CDR1 DFQATT and CDR2 SNEGSKA (reference sequence). CDR3 size: 14 residues. This chain's CDR3 is CSASPGSSTDTQYF. DNA of the CDR3: TGCAGTGCTAGCCCGGGGTCGAGCACAGATACGCAGTATTTT.

The CDR3 DNA sequence: TGCAGTGCTAGAAAGCGGGAGGCGGCCGGGGAGCTGTTTTTT. It codes for CSARKREAAGELFF. The chain is built from TRBV20-1 and TRBJ2-2, with 9 positions matching TRBD2. From germline, CDR1 is DFQATT and CDR2 SNEGSKA (reference sequence). V lost 2 bases and J lost 6; bases outside the gene matches: 4. The CDR3 runs to 14 residues.

This clonotype occurred many times. The chain recombines TRBV28 with TRBJ2-7; maybe TRBD2 (6 bases). Per the germline V gene, CDR1 is MDHEN and CDR2 is SYDVKM. The length of the CDR3 is 13 residues. V shed 5 bases and J shed 7 bases, with 15 bases lying between them. CDR3 residues: CASSTPAGVEQYF. CDR3 DNA: TGTGCCAGCAGTACGCCAGCGGGTGTAGAGCAGTACTTC.